The rows below give T cell receptor beta chains drawn from one sample of a study of T cell responses to AZD1222 COVID-19 vaccine. The data were produced by immunoSEQ multiplex PCR, yet TCRdb's version contains in-frame clones alone and is incomplete. The sample includes about 94,000 clones, 88% seen only once; the top ten take roughly 12%. The specimen was peripheral blood, collected 28 days after the second AZD1222 dose. These TCRs come from an adult who received the AZD1222 COVID-19 vaccine. Each CDR3 is given with its conserved first and last residue. A D gene is named only where the DNA matches it firmly. The listing skips clone size in some rows; elsewhere it reads once, few, many or a size class.

V gene	CDR3 length	D gene	J gene	clone size	CDR3 DNA	CDR3 protein
TRBV2	13	NA	TRBJ1-1	NA	TGTGCCAGCAGTAGAGACAGACACACTGAAGCTTTCTTT	CASSRDRHTEAFF
TRBV7-2	15	TRBD2	TRBJ2-3	NA	TGTGCCAGCAGCTTTACTAGCGTGGGCACAGATACGCAGTATTTT	CASSFTSVGTDTQYF
TRBV28	14	NA	TRBJ1-3	once	TGTGCCAGCACCGCCTCTAGCTCTGGAAACACCATATATTTT	CASTASSSGNTIYF
TRBV4-3	16	TRBD2	TRBJ2-3	once	TGCGCCAGCAGCCAAGAGGGAGCGGGGGGGACAGATACGCAGTATTTT	CASSQEGAGGTDTQYF
TRBV9	13	NA	TRBJ2-2	NA	TGTGCCAGCAGTGCCACGGTGGCCGGGGAGCTGTTTTTT	CASSATVAGELFF
TRBV10-3	13	NA	TRBJ1-2	NA	TGTGCCATCAGTGAGGGAGCTAACTATGGCTACACCTTC	CAISEGANYGYTF
TRBV5-6	11	NA	TRBJ1-1	NA	TGTGCCAGCAGTACCGGGGGCAAAGCTTTCTTT	CASSTGGKAFF
TRBV27	15	TRBD2	TRBJ2-7	NA	TGTGCCAGCAGTTCACGGGGGGGGAGCTCCTACGAGCAGTACTTC	CASSSRGGSSYEQYF
TRBV27	16	NA	TRBJ2-3	NA	TGTGCCAGCAGTTTATCGAAGGGTTTTTCGTTAGATACGCAGTATTTT	CASSLSKGFSLDTQYF
TRBV7-8	13	NA	TRBJ1-2	NA	TGTGCCAGCAGACCAGTGAAGGATCTGGGCTACACCTTC	CASRPVKDLGYTF
TRBV3-1/TRBV3-2	16	NA	TRBJ2-2	NA	TGTGCCAGCAGCCAAGATCGAGGGGTAGGCACCGGGGAGCTGTTTTTT	CASSQDRGVGTGELFF
TRBV28	14	NA	TRBJ1-1	NA	TGTGCCAGCAGTCCCGGGGTAACGAACACTGAAGCTTTCTTT	CASSPGVTNTEAFF
TRBV5-5	12	NA	TRBJ2-1	NA	TGTGCCAGCAGCTTGGGGGCGGTAGAGCAGTTCTTC	CASSLGAVEQFF
TRBV9	14	NA	TRBJ1-2	NA	TGTGCCAGCAGCGTGGACAGAGGAGACTATGGCTACACCTTC	CASSVDRGDYGYTF
TRBV7-6	13	TRBD1	TRBJ1-6	NA	TGTGCCAGCAGCTTAGACAGGGGTTCACCCCTCCACTTT	CASSLDRGSPLHF
TRBV14	17	NA	TRBJ1-5	NA	TGTGCCAGCAGCCAGCAGAGGTTGGGGGAGGAAAATCAGCCCCAGCATTTT	CASSQQRLGEENQPQHF
TRBV5-1	13	TRBD1	TRBJ2-2	NA	TGCGCCAGCAAGGACAGGGGAATCGGGGAGCTGTTTTTT	CASKDRGIGELFF
TRBV6-5	14	NA	TRBJ1-4	NA	TGTGCCAGCAGTTACGGACGGAATAATGAAAAACTGTTTTTT	CASSYGRNNEKLFF
TRBV3-1/TRBV3-2	13	NA	TRBJ2-7	NA	TGTGCCAGCAGCCAAAGTCCCTTCTACGAGCAGTACTTC	CASSQSPFYEQYF
TRBV5-1	17	TRBD1	TRBJ1-1	NA	TGCGCCAGCAGCTCAAACTGGGACAGGGGGTTGAACACTGAAGCTTTCTTT	CASSSNWDRGLNTEAFF
TRBV12-5	15	NA	TRBJ1-4	NA	TGTGCTAGTGGTTCCGACCGGGACGGGAATGAAAAACTGTTTTTT	CASGSDRDGNEKLFF
TRBV19	13	NA	TRBJ2-2	NA	TGTGCCAGTAATGACAGATACACCGGGGAGCTGTTTTTT	CASNDRYTGELFF
TRBV6-4	15	NA	TRBJ2-7	once	TGTGCCAGCAGACACGAGCGGGCCTCTTCCTACGAGCAGTACTTC	CASRHERASSYEQYF
TRBV5-1	12	NA	TRBJ1-4	NA	TGCGCCAGCAGCCAATATAATGAAAAACTGTTTTTT	CASSQYNEKLFF
TRBV27	15	NA	TRBJ2-7	once	TGTGCCAGCAGTTTATCAACGTACCAAGCCTACGAGCAGTACTTC	CASSLSTYQAYEQYF
TRBV2	14	NA	TRBJ1-2	NA	TGTGCCAGCAGTGTCGTACAGGGAAACTATGGCTACACCTTC	CASSVVQGNYGYTF
TRBV15	17	NA	TRBJ1-1	NA	TGTGCCACCAGCGGGGTGGAGGGGATCAGGAAGGACACTGAAGCTTTCTTT	CATSGVEGIRKDTEAFF
TRBV7-2	17	TRBD1	TRBJ1-2	NA	TGTGCCAGCAGCTTATCGGGACAGGGGGCCTCTAACTATGGCTACACCTTC	CASSLSGQGASNYGYTF
TRBV15	14	NA	TRBJ1-3	NA	TGTGCCACCAGCTATCCCTCCGGTGGAAACACCATATATTTT	CATSYPSGGNTIYF
TRBV9	12	NA	TRBJ1-3	NA	TGTGCCAGCAGCCCCCAGGGAAACACCATATATTTT	CASSPQGNTIYF
TRBV27	15	NA	TRBJ2-2	NA	TGTGCCAGCAGTTTAAGTGCCCCAGAGACCGGGGAGCTGTTTTTT	CASSLSAPETGELFF
TRBV19	15	TRBD2	TRBJ2-5	NA	TGTGCCAGTAGTATAGATCGACTAGCGGTCCAGACCCAGTACTTC	CASSIDRLAVQTQYF
TRBV12-3/TRBV12-4	13	NA	TRBJ1-5	NA	TGTGCCAGCAGACTGGTTAGCAATCAGCCCCAGCATTTT	CASRLVSNQPQHF
TRBV7-8	16	TRBD2	TRBJ2-5	NA	TGTGCCAGCAGCCCAACTAGCGGGGGGGGCCAAGAGACCCAGTACTTC	CASSPTSGGGQETQYF
TRBV2	16	TRBD1	TRBJ2-5	NA	TGTGCCAGCAGCGAAGCCAGGACAGGGGGCGCGGGGACCCAGTACTTC	CASSEARTGGAGTQYF
TRBV9	16	TRBD2	TRBJ2-3	NA	TGTGCCAGCAGCACCCCAGCGGGAGCTGGGACAGATACGCAGTATTTT	CASSTPAGAGTDTQYF
TRBV7-2	13	NA	TRBJ1-1	NA	TGTGCCAGCAGATCCGGTCTATTCACTGAAGCTTTCTTT	CASRSGLFTEAFF
TRBV19	14	NA	TRBJ2-3	once	TGTGCCAGTTCCCAGTCAGCTTCCACAGATACGCAGTATTTT	CASSQSASTDTQYF
TRBV30	15	TRBD2	TRBJ2-1	once	TGTGCCTGGAGTGTAGGTAGCGGGGGGTACAATGAGCAGTTCTTC	CAWSVGSGGYNEQFF
TRBV27	14	TRBD2	TRBJ2-3	NA	TGTGCCAGCTCCCTGGGCAGGGAGGGAGATACGCAGTATTTT	CASSLGREGDTQYF
TRBV24-1	14	NA	TRBJ1-2	once	TGTGCCACCAGTCCCAGGGGAGTCGGCTATGGCTACACCTTC	CATSPRGVGYGYTF
TRBV5-1	16	TRBD1	TRBJ2-7	NA	TGCGCCAGCAGCTTGGGACAGGGGATACTCCCCTACGAGCAGTACTTC	CASSLGQGILPYEQYF
TRBV11-3	14	NA	TRBJ2-5	NA	TGTGCCAGCAGCTTAGCTCGGGGGAGAGAGACCCAGTACTTC	CASSLARGRETQYF
TRBV7-9	15	TRBD2	TRBJ2-2	NA	TGTGCCAGCAGCTTAGCACCGGGGGGGCCCGGGGAGCTGTTTTTT	CASSLAPGGPGELFF
TRBV12-2	15	NA	TRBJ2-2	NA	TGTGCAAGTCGCACAACTAGAACCCACGCCGGGGAGCTGTTTTTT	CASRTTRTHAGELFF
TRBV7-9	15	TRBD2	TRBJ2-7	NA	TGTGCCAGCAACCCTCAGGGGGGACTAGCCCACGAGCAGTACTTC	CASNPQGGLAHEQYF